The 26 T cell receptor beta chains given below trace back to one sample, sequenced in a study of early T cells in non-severe SARS-CoV-2 infection. TCRdb itself ran the 5' RACE reads through MiXCR, one entry per CDR3 protein. The data show around 70,000 distinct CDR3 sequences, 9.5% to 15% seen once. Specimen: whole blood. The receptors were gathered from an adult who was a healthcare worker with PCR-confirmed SARS-CoV-2 infection or an uninfected control (not recorded which).

The chain employs TRBV5-1 and TRBJ2-1; D is unclear. CDR1 is SGHRS, CDR2 YFSETQ, per germline. The V end was cut by 1 base, the J end by 5 bases, with 13 bases between. The CDR3 length is 15 residues. CDR3 nucleotides: TGCGCCAGCAGCTTGATGCGTGGAATAGACAATGAGCAGTTCTTC. It yields the protein CASSLMRGIDNEQFF.

This clonotype was counted only a few times. This chain joins TRBV5-8 and TRBJ1-1; D may be TRBD1 (5 bases). Trimming left V 2 bases short and J 0 bases short, with 11 bases between. Per germline, CDR1 SGHTS and CDR2 YDEGEE. This CDR3 is 15 amino acids long. CDR3 DNA sequence: TGTGCCAGCAGCTTTCCTCGACAGCTGAACACTGAAGCTTTCTTT. It yields the protein CASSFPRQLNTEAFF.

The genes are TRBV20-1 and TRBJ2-2, with D unresolved. This CDR3 region has 14 residues. V was cut by 6 bases and J by 0 bases, with 11 bases left in between. Germline loops: CDR1 DFQATT, CDR2 SNEGSKA (reference sequence). The CDR3 coding sequence is TGCAGTGCCGGCTCCCAAGCGAACACCGGGGAGCTGTTTTTT. Amino acid sequence: CSAGSQANTGELFF.

This clonotype showed up many times. V is TRBV2 and J is TRBJ2-1, with 11 bases aligning to TRBD2. This CDR3 has 16 residues. With 6 bases clipped from V and 8 bases from J, the junction kept 12 bases outside the gene matches. CDR1 and CDR2 from the germline V gene are SNHLY and FYNNEI. CDR3 DNA: TGTGCCAGCAGGAGGACCTTGACTAGCGGGATTTATGAGCAGTTCTTC. Translating it yields CASRRTLTSGIYEQFF.

This clonotype was detected a few times. The rearrangement links TRBV15 to TRBJ2-2; D is possibly TRBD2 (6 bases). From germline, CDR1 is LNHNV and CDR2 YYDKDF (reference sequence). CDR3 length: 13 residues. The CDR3 sequence is CAILRELTGELFF. For the CDR3, the DNA is TGTGCTATTCTCCGGGAGTTGACCGGGGAGCTGTTTTTT.

In this sample, this clonotype turned up many times. The chain employs TRBV20-1 and TRBJ1-1, with TRBD1 matching over 7 bases. The V and J ends lost 5 bases and 4 bases, in that order; junction bases with no gene match: 7. The CDR3 extends over 13 amino acids. CDR1 DFQATT and CDR2 SNEGSKA come from the germline V gene (reference sequence). CDR3 sequence reads: CSAATGHVTEAFF. DNA for the CDR3: TGCAGTGCTGCGACAGGGCATGTCACTGAAGCTTTCTTT.

The J gene is TRBJ2-3, the V gene TRBV20-1, with 12 bases lining up with TRBD2. In germline, CDR1 is DFQATT, CDR2 SNEGSKA (reference sequence). V was pared by 3 bases and J by 6 bases, with 7 bases of the junction left unmatched. There are 15 residues in the CDR3. CDR3 sequence reads: CSASPTSGSIDTQYF. The CDR3 DNA reads TGCAGTGCTAGCCCGACTAGCGGGAGTATTGATACGCAGTATTTT.

Only a few counts were recorded for this clonotype. The rearrangement uses TRBV30 and TRBJ1-5, with D unclear. V was trimmed by 1 base and J by 5 bases, leaving 12 bases between them. This CDR3 comprises 14 residues. From germline, CDR1 is GTSNPN and CDR2 SVGIG (reference sequence). The CDR3 is CAWSGEQRYQPQHF. The CDR3 DNA reads TGTGCCTGGAGTGGAGAACAGCGGTATCAGCCCCAGCATTTT.

This clonotype was seen more than once but under ten times. The rearrangement joins TRBV7-9 to TRBJ2-2, with D possibly being TRBD2 (6 bases). Trimming left V 4 bases short and J 3 bases short, with 15 bases between. The CDR3 has 16 amino acids. Germline V gene data show CDR1 as SEHNR and CDR2 as FQNEAQ (reference sequence). CDR3 coding DNA: TGTGCCAGCAGCTCCGGGGGTGGGGATCACACCGGGGAGCTGTTTTTT. Amino acids: CASSSGGGDHTGELFF.

Only one count was recorded for this clonotype. The chain recombines TRBV3-1 with TRBJ1-1; tentatively, D is TRBD1 (5 bases). Germline-derived CDR1 and CDR2 are LGHDT and YNNKEL (reference sequence). Trimming shortened V by 2 bases and J by 5 bases, and 12 bases separated the two germline ends. The CDR3 covers 14 residues. The CDR3 here is CASSQKSGGTEAFF. CDR3 coding DNA: TGTGCCAGCAGCCAAAAGTCGGGGGGAACTGAAGCTTTCTTT.

The chain recombines TRBV9 with TRBJ2-7; D gene unclear. V was trimmed by 3 bases and J by 3 bases, leaving 10 bases between them. Germline-derived CDR1 and CDR2 are SGDLS and YYNGEE. CDR3 length equals 13 residues. The CDR3 sequence is CASSEAVGYEQYF. The CDR3 DNA reads as TGTGCCAGCAGCGAGGCGGTCGGCTACGAGCAGTACTTC. The variable domain in full, completed from reference TRBV9 and TRBJ2-7, reads DSGVTQTPKHLITATGQRVTLRCSPRSGDLSVYWYQQSLDQGLQFLIQYYNGEERAKGNILERFSAQQFPDLHSELNLSSLELGDSALYFCASSEAVGYEQYFGPGTRLTVT.

This clonotype occurred many times. The rearrangement links TRBV6-2 or TRBV6-3 to TRBJ2-5; TRBD2 is a possible D gene (5 bases). V was trimmed by 6 bases and J by 4 bases, leaving 9 bases between them. CDR1 and CDR2 (germline): MNHEY, SVGEGT. The CDR3 extends over 12 amino acids. The CDR3: CASRGSAETQYF. The CDR3 DNA is TGTGCCAGCAGGGGTAGCGCAGAGACCCAGTACTTC.

This clonotype showed up just a few times. V gene TRBV9 combines with J gene TRBJ2-1; 7 bases align to TRBD2. The V gene end was trimmed by 0 bases and the J gene end by 2 bases; junction bases not matched to a gene: 5. CDR1 and CDR2 from the germline V gene are SGDLS and YYNGEE. The CDR3 consists of 16 residues. The CDR3 nucleotides are TGTGCCAGCAGCGTAGGGTCTAGCGGTACCTACAATGAGCAGTTCTTC. This codes for CASSVGSSGTYNEQFF.

In this sample, this clonotype turned up many times. The rearrangement joins TRBV19 to TRBJ2-1; the match to TRBD2 covers 12 bases. The germline V gene encodes CDR1 LNHDA and CDR2 SQIVND (reference sequence). This CDR3 spans 16 amino acids. The J segment lost 9 bases and the V segment lost 6 bases, leaving 12 bases of the junction unmatched. Here the CDR3 DNA reads TGTGCCAGTAGCTCTATCCAGGGACTAGCGGGTTCTGAGCAGTTCTTC. Its protein is CASSSIQGLAGSEQFF. Variable domain in full (rest from reference TRBV19 and TRBJ2-1): DGGITQSPKYLFRKEGQNVTLSCEQNLNHDAMYWYRQDPGQGLRLIYYSQIVNDFQKGDIAEGYSVSREKKESFPLTVTSAQKNPTAFYLCASSSIQGLAGSEQFFGPGTRLTVL.

This clonotype was counted ten times or more. The V gene is TRBV18, the J gene TRBJ1-6; the D gene is possibly TRBD1 (5 bases). CDR3 length: 17 amino acids. Trimming pared 3 bases from V and 7 bases from J, leaving 19 bases between. Germline values: CDR1 KGHSH, CDR2 LQKENI. The CDR3 loop reads CASSPRDPEAENSPLHF. As DNA, the CDR3 is TGTGCCAGCTCACCCCGGGACCCCGAAGCAGAGAATTCACCCCTCCACTTT.

This sequence joins TRBV29-1 and TRBJ2-7; TRBD1 matches at 7 bases. V lost 3 bases and J lost 6; bases outside the gene matches: 5. CDR3 size: 12 residues. Looked up from germline, CDR1 is SQVTM and CDR2 is ANQGSEA. The DNA for the CDR3 is TGCAGCGTTGAGGTGACAGGGCCCGAGCAGTACTTC. Protein: CSVEVTGPEQYF.

This clonotype showed up just a few times. The chain employs TRBV5-1 and TRBJ2-1; weak D call: TRBD2 (6 bases). Germline V gene data show CDR1 as SGHRS and CDR2 as YFSETQ. V lost 4 bases and J 9 bases, leaving 11 bases between the germline ends. CDR3 length: 12 residues. Here the CDR3 reads CASSDQAGEQFF. The CDR3 coding sequence is TGCGCCAGCAGCGACCAAGCGGGTGAGCAGTTCTTC.

Many counts were recorded for this clonotype. The chain uses TRBV15 and TRBJ2-2; 10 positions agree with TRBD1. The CDR3 sequence is 18 residues long. J gave up 7 bases and V 0 bases, and 11 bases lay outside the gene matches. CDR1 and CDR2 from the germline V gene are LNHNV and YYDKDF (reference sequence). CDR3 coding DNA: TGTGCCACCAGCAGAGATCTCGGGACAGGGGATTTTGGCGGGGAGCTGTTTTTT. It translates to CATSRDLGTGDFGGELFF. Full variable domain (rest looked up from reference TRBV15 and TRBJ2-2): DAMVIQNPRYQVTQFGKPVTLSCSQTLNHNVMYWYQQKSSQAPKLLFHYYDKDFNNEADTPDNFQSRRPNTSFCFLDIRSPGLGDTAMYLCATSRDLGTGDFGGELFFGEGSRLTVL.

The chain employs TRBV6-5 and TRBJ1-1; TRBD1 agrees at 11 bases. Germline lookup yields CDR1 MNHEY and CDR2 SVGAGI. The CDR3 has 15 residues. Trimming cost V 2 bases and J 5 bases; bases outside gene matches: 4. This chain's CDR3 is CASSYAGTGGTEAFF. CDR3 in DNA: TGTGCCAGCAGTTACGCTGGGACAGGGGGAACTGAAGCTTTCTTT.

The chain has TRBV3-1 and TRBJ2-7; maybe TRBD2 (6 bases). Trimming took off 4 bases at V and 0 bases at J, with 7 bases between the two ends. The CDR3 has 13 amino acids. CDR1 and CDR2 from the germline V gene are LGHDT and YNNKEL (reference sequence). The CDR3 sequence is CASSPEGSYEQYF. The CDR3 DNA sequence: TGTGCCAGCAGCCCGGAGGGCTCCTACGAGCAGTACTTC.

The table lists this clonotype with a few counts. V and J are TRBV18 and TRBJ1-6; no definite D call. V was clipped by 2 bases and J by 0 bases, with 5 bases between them. Germline-derived CDR1 and CDR2 are KGHSH and LQKENI. The CDR3 has 15 amino acids. In nucleotides, the CDR3 is TGTGCCAGCTCACCAGTGAGCTCCTATAATTCACCCCTCCACTTT. Its translation is CASSPVSSYNSPLHF. The full variable domain, rest sourced from reference TRBV18 and TRBJ1-6, is NAGVMQNPRHLVRRRGQEARLRCSPMKGHSHVYWYRQLPEEGLKFMVYLQKENIIDESGMPKERFSAEFPKEGPSILRIQQVVRGDSAAYFCASSPVSSYNSPLHFGNGTRLTVT.

This clonotype was detected ten times or more. The chain recombines TRBV3-1 with TRBJ2-7; no clear D. The CDR3 loop spans 12 amino acids. V was trimmed by 3 bases and J by 4 bases, leaving 7 bases between them. Germline CDR1 and CDR2: LGHDT and YNNKEL (reference sequence). CDR3 nucleotides: TGTGCCAGCAGCCATACCCCTTACGAGCAGTACTTC. Residues: CASSHTPYEQYF.

This clonotype occurred many times. The chain recombines TRBV12-3 or TRBV12-4 with TRBJ2-2; D is ambiguous. V was cut by 3 bases and J by 6 bases, with 14 bases left in between. The CDR3 has 15 residues. The CDR3 is CASSFSIPRSGELFF. The CDR3 DNA follows: TGTGCCAGCAGTTTTTCTATCCCCCGGTCCGGGGAGCTGTTTTTT.

This clonotype was picked up many times. V is TRBV3-1 and J is TRBJ2-1; D not certain. Looked up from germline, CDR1 is LGHDT and CDR2 is YNNKEL (reference sequence). This CDR3 region has 16 residues. The ends were cut back, 4 bases at V and 3 bases at J, with 16 bases in the middle. The chain's CDR3 is CASSPTPLRLYNEQFF. The CDR3 DNA reads TGTGCCAGCAGCCCTACCCCCCTGAGACTCTACAATGAGCAGTTCTTC.

A few counts support this clonotype. This chain connects TRBV6-6 to TRBJ2-5; D gene unclear. The CDR3 length is 13 residues. Deletions cut 3 bases from V and 1 base from J, with 6 bases between. Per germline, CDR1 MNHNY and CDR2 SVGAGI (reference sequence). CDR3 sequence reads: CASSYRTQETQYF. The CDR3 region has the DNA TGTGCCAGCAGTTATCGGACCCAAGAGACCCAGTACTTC.

This clonotype has a handful of counts. The rearrangement joins TRBV5-5 to TRBJ1-2; 8 bases align to TRBD1. The V gene's germline CDR1 is SGHKS and CDR2 YYEKEE (reference sequence). The trim removed 5 bases at V and 6 bases at J, leaving 9 bases unmatched. The CDR3 runs 14 residues. The chain's CDR3 is CASRPLTGVDGYTF. Written as DNA, the CDR3 is TGTGCCAGCAGGCCACTGACAGGGGTTGATGGCTACACCTTC.